Shown below are 18 T cell receptor beta chains from a single sample sequenced in a study of T cells in tumors after PD-1 blockade. Clones were read by immunoSEQ multiplex PCR, and TCRdb kept only the in-frame ones, dropping some. The sample shows about 34,000 clones, 55% to 80% of them seen only once. The specimen was PBMCs, collected after anti-PD-1 treatment. The receptors come from a human donor with basal cell carcinoma.

This sequence joins TRBV19 and TRBJ1-5; D is perhaps TRBD1 (6 bases). The germline V gene encodes CDR1 LNHDA and CDR2 SQIVND (reference sequence). V lost 2 bases, J lost 0 bases, and 11 bases lay in between. The CDR3 length is 16 residues. CDR3 sequence reads: CASSIWGGGSNQPQHF. The CDR3 region has the DNA TGTGCCAGTAGTATATGGGGAGGGGGTAGCAATCAGCCCCAGCATTTT.

The table lists this clone with many counts. Here the CDR3 DNA reads TGTGCCACCGGGCGAGGGACAGATACGCAGTATTTT. Encoded protein: CATGRGTDTQYF. The chain combines TRBV24-1 with TRBJ2-3; a weak D match, TRBD2 (5 bases). This CDR3 has 12 residues. V lost 9 bases and J lost 3, with 9 bases in between. The germline V gene has CDR1 KGHDR and CDR2 SFDVKD.

This clone was seen a handful of times. The J gene is TRBJ1-1, the V gene TRBV15, with D hard to call. The CDR3 runs 13 residues. V was pared by 0 bases and J by 2 bases, with 4 bases between. Germline CDR1 and CDR2: LNHNV and YYDKDF (reference sequence). This chain's CDR3 is CATSRDRNTEAFF. Here the CDR3 DNA reads TGTGCCACCAGCAGAGATCGAAACACTGAAGCTTTCTTT. Full variable domain (rest looked up from reference TRBV15 and TRBJ1-1): DAMVIQNPRYQVTQFGKPVTLSCSQTLNHNVMYWYQQKSSQAPKLLFHYYDKDFNNEADTPDNFQSRRPNTSFCFLDIRSPGLGDTAMYLCATSRDRNTEAFFGQGTRLTVV.

The CDR3 loop reads CASSIVQGGNQPQHF. The CDR3 nucleotides are TGTGCCAGTAGTATTGTCCAGGGAGGCAATCAGCCCCAGCATTTT. V gene TRBV19 combines with J gene TRBJ1-5; D might be TRBD1 (5 bases). There are 15 residues in the CDR3. Deletions cut 3 bases from V and 2 bases from J, with 11 bases between. Germline V lookup: CDR1 LNHDA, CDR2 SQIVND (reference sequence).

This clone was detected only a few times. This chain joins TRBV19 and TRBJ2-6; unclear D gene. Germline CDR1 and CDR2: LNHDA and SQIVND (reference sequence). The V end was cut by 5 bases, the J end by 0 bases, with 8 bases between. This CDR3 comprises 15 residues. CDR3 bases: TGTGCCAGTAGTGTTATGAACTCTGGGGCCAACGTCCTGACTTTC. The encoded protein is CASSVMNSGANVLTF. Together with reference TRBV19 and TRBJ2-6, the CDR3 gives the full variable domain: DGGITQSPKYLFRKEGQNVTLSCEQNLNHDAMYWYRQDPGQGLRLIYYSQIVNDFQKGDIAEGYSVSREKKESFPLTVTSAQKNPTAFYLCASSVMNSGANVLTFGAGSRLTVL.

The V and J genes are TRBV6-4 and TRBJ2-3; the match to TRBD1 covers 9 bases. V shed 2 bases, J shed 1 base, and the junction held 1 base outside the gene matches. Per germline, CDR1 MRHNA and CDR2 SNTAGT. This CDR3 has 15 amino acids. For the CDR3, the DNA is TGTGCCAGCAGTGACCGGGACAGGGGCACAGATACGCAGTATTTT. This encodes CASSDRDRGTDTQYF.

The V call is TRBV5-1, the J call TRBJ1-2; tentatively, D is TRBD1 (6 bases). Germline CDR1 and CDR2: SGHRS and YFSETQ. The CDR3 runs 13 residues. With 2 bases removed from V and 8 bases from J, the gap between germline ends came to 13 bases. The CDR3 DNA is TGCGCCAGCAGCTTAGCAGGGGTTGGAGGCTACACCTTC. This translates into CASSLAGVGGYTF.

This chain joins TRBV6-5 and TRBJ1-4; 8 bases line up with TRBD1. The CDR3 has 15 amino acids. The germline V gene encodes CDR1 MNHEY and CDR2 SVGAGI. V dropped 6 bases and J dropped 2; count of bases not matched to a gene: 5. The DNA for the CDR3 is TGTGCCAGCAGAGCTGGGACAGGTACTAATGAAAAACTGTTTTTT. The encoded protein is CASRAGTGTNEKLFF.

This clone came up a few times. The chain combines TRBV5-1 with TRBJ2-7; D may be TRBD1 (5 bases). CDR3 length equals 14 residues. Germline V gene sequence: CDR1 SGHRS, CDR2 YFSETQ. Trimming removed 6 bases from V and 5 bases from J, with 18 bases in between. The CDR3 DNA reads TGCGCCAGCACCGTTCAGCAGGGTGTCAACGAGCAGTACTTC. Its translation is CASTVQQGVNEQYF.

The CDR3 here is CASSKKNRTGPYGYTF. The CDR3 DNA reads TGTGCCAGCAGCAAAAAAAACAGGACAGGGCCTTATGGCTACACCTTC. This rearrangement joins TRBV21-1 to TRBJ1-2; the D call of TRBD1 is as the table states it, not checked on the DNA. TRBV21-1 is an annotated pseudogene. There are 16 residues in the CDR3.

This clone was recorded a few times. V is TRBV6-5 and J is TRBJ1-2, with TRBD1 as a possible D gene (6 bases). V lost 4 bases, J lost 10 bases, and 13 bases lay in between. Germline V lookup: CDR1 MNHEY, CDR2 SVGAGI. The CDR3 has 12 amino acids. This chain's CDR3 is CASSSVTGHYTF. CDR3 nucleotides: TGTGCCAGCAGTTCGGTCACAGGGCACTACACCTTC.

The chain employs TRBV6-2 or TRBV6-3 and TRBJ2-1; 9 positions match TRBD1. The ends lost 7 bases at V and 13 bases at J; junction bases unmatched: 11. Per germline, CDR1 MNHEY and CDR2 SVGEGT. The CDR3 consists of 13 residues. CDR3 protein: CASTPVGDRDQFF. The CDR3 coding sequence is TGTGCCAGCACCCCCGTCGGGGACAGGGATCAGTTCTTC.

V gene TRBV5-3 combines with J gene TRBJ2-3, with 11 bases aligning to TRBD2. TRBV5-3 is annotated as an ORF whose role is uncertain. Germline trimming cut 4 bases from V and 4 bases from J; bases unmatched to any gene: 8. The CDR3 has 16 amino acids. DNA for the CDR3: TGTGCCAGAAGCCCATTAGCGGGGGGGCAGTCAGATACGCAGTATTTT. Amino acid sequence: CARSPLAGGQSDTQYF.

This clone was counted only a few times. The gene calls are TRBV30 and TRBJ2-7; TRBD2 matches 9 bases. Germline assignment: CDR1 GTSNPN and CDR2 SVGIG (reference sequence). The CDR3 length is 12 residues. The trim removed 4 bases at V and 4 bases at J, leaving 2 bases unmatched. CDR3 residues: CAWTAGGYEQYF. In DNA form, the CDR3 reads TGTGCCTGGACGGCGGGAGGGTACGAGCAGTACTTC.

V usage is TRBV4-3 and J usage is TRBJ2-7; no clear D gene. Germline values: CDR1 LGHNA, CDR2 YSLEER. The CDR3 is 15 residues long. The V and J ends lost 1 base and 2 bases respectively, with 12 bases between them. The CDR3 protein is CASSQGTIDAYEQYF. The DNA of the CDR3 is TGCGCCAGCAGCCAAGGTACAATAGACGCCTACGAGCAGTACTTC.

The sample holds one count of this clone. The chain links TRBV4-1 to TRBJ1-2; D is undetermined. Looked up from germline, CDR1 is MGHRA and CDR2 is YSYEKL. The CDR3 length is 15 residues. The ends were cut back, 3 bases at V and 2 bases at J, with 13 bases in the middle. CDR3 amino acids: CASSQAKGQNYGYTF. The CDR3 region has the DNA TGCGCCAGCAGCCAGGCTAAGGGCCAGAACTATGGCTACACCTTC.

Only a few counts were recorded for this clone. The chain is built from TRBV6-5 and TRBJ1-3; D remains unclear. This CDR3 has 14 amino acids. Germline loops: CDR1 MNHEY, CDR2 SVGAGI. V was clipped by 4 bases and J by 0 bases, with 7 bases between them. The DNA for the CDR3 is TGTGCCAGCAGTTCATCAGGCTCTGGAAACACCATATATTTT. It encodes CASSSSGSGNTIYF.

This chain uses TRBV24-1 with TRBJ2-7, with D possibly being TRBD2 (6 bases). V was clipped by 10 bases and J by 4 bases, with 10 bases between them. The CDR3 is 11 residues long. CDR1 is KGHDR and CDR2 is SFDVKD in the germline V gene. In DNA form, the CDR3 reads TGTGCCACTGGGGCGGGGTACGAGCAGTACTTC. It yields the protein CATGAGYEQYF.